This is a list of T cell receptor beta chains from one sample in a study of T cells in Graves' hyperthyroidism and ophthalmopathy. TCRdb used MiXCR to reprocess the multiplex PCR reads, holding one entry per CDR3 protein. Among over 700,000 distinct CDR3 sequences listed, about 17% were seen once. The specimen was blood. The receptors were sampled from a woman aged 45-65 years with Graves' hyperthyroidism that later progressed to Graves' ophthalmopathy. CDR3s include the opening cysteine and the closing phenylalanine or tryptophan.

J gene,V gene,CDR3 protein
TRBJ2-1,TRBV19,CASSSGTGGLWSYNEQFF
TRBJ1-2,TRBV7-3,CASSSPRDSGNYGYTF
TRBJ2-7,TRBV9,CASSPSPRGFLGEQYF
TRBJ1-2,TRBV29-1,CSVVLGNRGNNYGYTF
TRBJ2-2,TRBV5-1,CASSDTGTSTGELFF
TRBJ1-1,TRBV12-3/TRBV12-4,CASSLSRGAEAFF
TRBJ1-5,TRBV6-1,CASSLEWGNQPQHF
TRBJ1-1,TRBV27,CASSSVDRATEAFF
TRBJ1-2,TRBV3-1,CASSQEFLRGDYGYTF
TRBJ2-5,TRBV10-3,CAISDLGLAGETQYF
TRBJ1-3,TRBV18,CASSPQGTGNTIYF
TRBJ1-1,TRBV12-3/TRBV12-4,CASKRQTHTEAFF
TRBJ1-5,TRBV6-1,CASTRGTASNQPQHF
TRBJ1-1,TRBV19,CASSIGSPTGSEAFF
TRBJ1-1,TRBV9,CASSVRDGPNTEAFF
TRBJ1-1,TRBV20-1,CSAQTGDTEAFF
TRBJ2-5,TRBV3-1,CASSQERWNRHQETQYF
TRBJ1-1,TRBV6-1,CASSEPRLGQENTEAFF
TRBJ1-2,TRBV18,CASSPSAGRGHGYTF
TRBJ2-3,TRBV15,CATSRLAGVRTDTQYF
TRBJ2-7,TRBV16,CASSQFLDSYEQYF
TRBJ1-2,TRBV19,CASSSPFSVYGYTF
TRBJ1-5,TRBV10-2,CASREIPGPNQPQHF
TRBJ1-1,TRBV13,CASSPRTGRTEAFF
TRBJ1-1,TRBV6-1,CASSESGGGILNTEAFF
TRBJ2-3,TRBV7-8,CASSSQGQVLDTQYF
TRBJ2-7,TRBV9,CASSVGQGMYEQYF
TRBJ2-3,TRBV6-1,CASIKDGTSTDTQYF
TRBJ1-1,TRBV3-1,CASSQERGATEAFF
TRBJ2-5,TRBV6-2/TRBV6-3,CASCYSRAGGGETQYF
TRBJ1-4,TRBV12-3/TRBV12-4,CASSPEGRAWEKLFF
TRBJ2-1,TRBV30,CASSGSETGMYNEQFF
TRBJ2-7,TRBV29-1,CSVARTDAYEQYF
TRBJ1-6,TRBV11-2,CASSLENGFDSPLHF
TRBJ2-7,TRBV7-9,CASSTQQGMGYEQYF
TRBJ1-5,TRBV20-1,CSAPGQGNQPQHF
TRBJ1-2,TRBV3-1,CASSLTSGADYGYTF
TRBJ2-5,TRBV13,CASSPPGGRKTQYF
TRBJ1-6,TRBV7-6,CASSNSRGGISPLHF
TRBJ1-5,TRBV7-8,CASSSSDRYQPQHF
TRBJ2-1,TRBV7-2,CASSPGQASYNEQFF
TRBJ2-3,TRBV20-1,CSAAGSMGGTDTQYF
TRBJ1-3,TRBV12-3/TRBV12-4,CASSYPGVHGNTIYF
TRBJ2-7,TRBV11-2,CASSLDRAHSYEQYF
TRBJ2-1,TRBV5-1,CASSRTTANFYNEQFF
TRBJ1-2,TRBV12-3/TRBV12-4,CASSPRGPWGGYTF
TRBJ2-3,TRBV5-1,CASSFARPRIDTQYF
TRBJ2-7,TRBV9,CASSVGTSGGIYEQYF
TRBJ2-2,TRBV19,CASSRLDRANTGELFF
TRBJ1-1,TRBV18,CASSRPTDSEAFF
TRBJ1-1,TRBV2,CASTLDRGEPFF
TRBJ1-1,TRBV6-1,CASSPLLHMNTEAFF